This TCR beta chain was sequenced for a study of T cells in Graves' hyperthyroidism and ophthalmopathy. CDR3 length: 17 residues. The ends lost 0 bases at V and 8 bases at J; junction bases unmatched: 13. Germline CDR1 is GTSNPN and CDR2 is SVGIG (reference sequence). Amplification of TCR beta CDR3 regions used RNA as the template. HTBI primers were employed in a first-round RT-PCR of the TCR CDR3. TCRdb reanalysed the multiplex PCR reads using MiXCR and keeps one entry per CDR3 protein. The data hold some 400,000 distinct CDR3 sequences, with about 13% observed a single time. This receptor was obtained from a young man with Graves' hyperthyroidism that later progressed to Graves' ophthalmopathy. The sequencing sample was made of blood. V and J are TRBV30 and TRBJ1-6; 7 bases are a match to TRBD1. Here the CDR3 DNA reads TGTGCCTGGAGTGTACATTGGGACAGTACCAGTCATTCACCCCTCCACTTT. Translated, it gives CAWSVHWDSTSHSPLHF.